This T cell receptor (beta chain) was obtained from a study of shared clonotypes between healthy human individuals. Overall study: The people who gave samples were a couple of women and a few men aged 18 to 49.

On this clone itself: Antigen unknown.

Sequencing used immunoSEQ multiplex PCR; TCRdb keeps in-frame clones, though not all of them. The sample records about 510,000 clones, nearly 80% being singletons. Whole-study results and caveats: The low donor count limited represented genetic and exposure-history diversity.

Sequencing was carried out using PBMCs. The source of this sequence is a woman in her thirties or forties in good health. Some clones in this sample may be carry-over from other donors' samples.

The CDR3 spells CASSLGPGTGLYGYTF. In nucleotides, the CDR3 is TGTGCCAGCAGCTTAGGGCCAGGGACAGGCCTGTATGGCTACACCTTC. This sequence joins TRBV7-2 and TRBJ1-2, with 8 positions matching TRBD1. There are 16 residues in the CDR3. Germline lookup yields CDR1 SGHTA and CDR2 FQGNSA. V trimming: 1 base; J trimming: 5 bases; junction bases outside the gene matches: 9. Full variable domain (missing parts from reference TRBV7-2 and TRBJ1-2): GAGVSQSPSNKVTEKGKDVELRCDPISGHTALYWYRQSLGQGLEFLIYFQGNSAPDKSGLPSDRFSAERTGGSVSTLTIQRTQQEDSAVYLCASSLGPGTGLYGYTFGSGTRLTVV.